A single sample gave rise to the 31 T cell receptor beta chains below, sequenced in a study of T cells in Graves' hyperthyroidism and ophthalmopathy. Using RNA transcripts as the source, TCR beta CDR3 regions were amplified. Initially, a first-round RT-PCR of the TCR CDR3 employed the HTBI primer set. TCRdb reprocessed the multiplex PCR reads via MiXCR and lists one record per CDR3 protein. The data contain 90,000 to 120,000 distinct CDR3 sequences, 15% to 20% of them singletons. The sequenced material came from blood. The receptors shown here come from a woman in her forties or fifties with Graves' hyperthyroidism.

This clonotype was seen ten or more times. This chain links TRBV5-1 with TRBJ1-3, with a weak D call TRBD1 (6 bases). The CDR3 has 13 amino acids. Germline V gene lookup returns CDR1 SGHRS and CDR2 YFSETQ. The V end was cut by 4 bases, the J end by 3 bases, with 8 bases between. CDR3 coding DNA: TGCGCCAGCAGCCAGACAGGTGGAAACACCATATATTTT. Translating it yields CASSQTGGNTIYF.

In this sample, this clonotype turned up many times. The CDR3: CSADWSLAGASNEQFF. The CDR3 DNA reads TGCAGTGCTGACTGGTCCCTAGCGGGAGCTTCCAATGAGCAGTTCTTC. The chain combines TRBV20-1 with TRBJ2-1; TRBD2 agrees at 10 bases. Trimming at V came to 5 bases and at J to 6 bases, leaving 13 bases not matched to a gene. Germline V CDR1 and CDR2: DFQATT, SNEGSKA (reference sequence). This CDR3 has 16 amino acids.

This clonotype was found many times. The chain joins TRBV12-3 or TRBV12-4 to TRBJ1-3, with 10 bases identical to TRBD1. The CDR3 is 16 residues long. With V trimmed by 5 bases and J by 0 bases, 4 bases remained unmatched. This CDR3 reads CASSPRTGGSGNTIYF. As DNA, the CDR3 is TGTGCCAGCAGTCCCAGGACAGGGGGCTCTGGAAACACCATATATTTT.

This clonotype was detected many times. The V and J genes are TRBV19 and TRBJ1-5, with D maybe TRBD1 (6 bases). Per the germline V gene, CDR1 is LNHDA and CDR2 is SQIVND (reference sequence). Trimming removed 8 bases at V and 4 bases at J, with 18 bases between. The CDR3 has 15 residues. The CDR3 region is CASGRTGGRNQPQHF. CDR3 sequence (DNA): TGTGCCAGTGGGAGAACGGGGGGCAGGAATCAGCCCCAGCATTTT.

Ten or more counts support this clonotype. The CDR3 region is CASSPGVGTGELFF. The CDR3 nucleotides read TGTGCCAGCAGCCCGGGCGTGGGCACCGGGGAGCTGTTTTTT. The V gene is TRBV7-9, the J gene TRBJ2-2; D is ambiguous. The germline gives CDR1 SEHNR, CDR2 FQNEAQ (reference sequence). CDR3 size: 14 residues. V lost 5 bases and J 4 bases, leaving 11 bases between the germline ends. The full variable domain, completed using reference TRBV7-9 and TRBJ2-2, is DTGVSQNPRHKITKRGQNVTFRCDPISEHNRLYWYRQTLGQGPEFLTYFQNEAQLEKSRLLSDRFSAERPKGSFSTLEIQRTEQGDSAMYLCASSPGVGTGELFFGEGSRLTVL.

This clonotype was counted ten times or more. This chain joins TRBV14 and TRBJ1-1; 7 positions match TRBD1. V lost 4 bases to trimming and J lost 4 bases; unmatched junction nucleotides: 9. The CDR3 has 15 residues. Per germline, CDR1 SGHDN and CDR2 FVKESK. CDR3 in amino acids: CASSLTGAGGTEAFF. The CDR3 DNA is TGTGCCAGCAGCCTCACAGGGGCGGGGGGCACTGAAGCTTTCTTT.

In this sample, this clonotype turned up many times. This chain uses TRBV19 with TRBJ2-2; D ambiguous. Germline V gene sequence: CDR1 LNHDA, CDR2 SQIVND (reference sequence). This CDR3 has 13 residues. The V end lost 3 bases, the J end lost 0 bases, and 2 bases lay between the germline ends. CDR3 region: CASSIANTGELFF. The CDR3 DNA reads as TGTGCCAGTAGTATTGCGAACACCGGGGAGCTGTTTTTT.

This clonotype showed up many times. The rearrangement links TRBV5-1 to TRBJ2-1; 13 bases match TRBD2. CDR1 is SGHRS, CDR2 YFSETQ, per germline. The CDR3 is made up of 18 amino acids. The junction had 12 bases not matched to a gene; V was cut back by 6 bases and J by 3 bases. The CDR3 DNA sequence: TGCGCCAGCACCCCCGGACTAGCGGGAGTCGGGGGCTACAATGAGCAGTTCTTC. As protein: CASTPGLAGVGGYNEQFF.

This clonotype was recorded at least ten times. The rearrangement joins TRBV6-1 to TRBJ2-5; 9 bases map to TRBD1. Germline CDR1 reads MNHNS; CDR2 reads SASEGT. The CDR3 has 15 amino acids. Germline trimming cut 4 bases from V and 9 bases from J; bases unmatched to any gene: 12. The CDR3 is CASSAQQGAWEAQYF. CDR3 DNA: TGTGCCAGCAGTGCCCAACAGGGGGCGTGGGAGGCCCAGTACTTC.

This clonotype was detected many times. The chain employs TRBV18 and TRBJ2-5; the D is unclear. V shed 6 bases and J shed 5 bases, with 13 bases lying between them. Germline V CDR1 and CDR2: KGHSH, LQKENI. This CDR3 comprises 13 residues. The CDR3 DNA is TGTGCCAGCTCCCCTCCGGATGGCGAGACCCAGTACTTC. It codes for CASSPPDGETQYF.

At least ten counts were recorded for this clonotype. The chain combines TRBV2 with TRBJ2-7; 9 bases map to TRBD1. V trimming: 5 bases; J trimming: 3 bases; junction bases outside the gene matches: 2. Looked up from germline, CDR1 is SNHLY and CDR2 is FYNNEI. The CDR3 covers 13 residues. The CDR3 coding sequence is TGTGCCAGCAGTAAGGGACAGGGCTACGAGCAGTACTTC. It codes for CASSKGQGYEQYF.

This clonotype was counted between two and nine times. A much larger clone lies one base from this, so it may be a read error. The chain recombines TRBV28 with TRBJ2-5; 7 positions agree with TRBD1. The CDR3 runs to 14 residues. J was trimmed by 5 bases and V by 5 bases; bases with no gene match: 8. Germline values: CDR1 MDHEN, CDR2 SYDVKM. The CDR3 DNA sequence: TGTGCCAGCAGTCCCGACCCCAGGGGGGAGACCCAGTACTTC. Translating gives CASSPDPRGETQYF.

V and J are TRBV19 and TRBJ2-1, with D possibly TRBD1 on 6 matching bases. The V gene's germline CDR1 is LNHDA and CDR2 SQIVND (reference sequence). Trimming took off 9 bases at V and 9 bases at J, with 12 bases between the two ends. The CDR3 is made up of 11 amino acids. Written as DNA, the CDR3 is TGTGCCAGAAACTTAGGGGGTGAGCAGTTCTTC. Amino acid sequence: CARNLGGEQFF.

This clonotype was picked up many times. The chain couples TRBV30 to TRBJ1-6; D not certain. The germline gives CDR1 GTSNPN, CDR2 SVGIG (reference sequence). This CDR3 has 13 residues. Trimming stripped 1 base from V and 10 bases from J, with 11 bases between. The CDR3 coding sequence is TGTGCCTGGAGTGCCCTGACCCGCTCACCCCTCCACTTT. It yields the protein CAWSALTRSPLHF.

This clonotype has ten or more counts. CDR3 in amino acids: CASSLKAGADTEAFF. Written as DNA, the CDR3 is TGCGCCAGCAGCTTGAAGGCAGGGGCCGACACTGAAGCTTTCTTT. The chain employs TRBV5-1 and TRBJ1-1; TRBD1 is a possible D gene (6 bases). Between the trimmed V and J ends, which lost 1 base and 3 bases, there was a span of 13 bases. Per the germline V gene, CDR1 is SGHRS and CDR2 is YFSETQ. The CDR3 runs 15 residues.

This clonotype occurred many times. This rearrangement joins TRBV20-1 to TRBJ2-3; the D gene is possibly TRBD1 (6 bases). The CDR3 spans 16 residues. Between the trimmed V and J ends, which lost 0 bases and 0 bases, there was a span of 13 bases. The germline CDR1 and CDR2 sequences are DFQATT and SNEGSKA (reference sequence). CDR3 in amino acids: CSARDLTGQSTDTQYF. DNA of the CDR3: TGCAGTGCTAGAGATTTAACTGGACAGAGCACAGATACGCAGTATTTT.

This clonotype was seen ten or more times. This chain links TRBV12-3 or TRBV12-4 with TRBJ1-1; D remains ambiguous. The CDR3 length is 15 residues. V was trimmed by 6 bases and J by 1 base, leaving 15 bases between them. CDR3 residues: CASSLLLKANTEAFF. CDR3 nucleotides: TGTGCCAGCAGCCTTCTCCTCAAGGCGAACACTGAAGCTTTCTTT.

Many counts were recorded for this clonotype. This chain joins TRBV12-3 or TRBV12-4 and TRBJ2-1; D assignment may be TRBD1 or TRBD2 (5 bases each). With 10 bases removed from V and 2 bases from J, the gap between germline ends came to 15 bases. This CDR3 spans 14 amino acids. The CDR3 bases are TGTGCCACCGCCCGTGGGACCGCCTACAATGAGCAGTTCTTC. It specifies CATARGTAYNEQFF.

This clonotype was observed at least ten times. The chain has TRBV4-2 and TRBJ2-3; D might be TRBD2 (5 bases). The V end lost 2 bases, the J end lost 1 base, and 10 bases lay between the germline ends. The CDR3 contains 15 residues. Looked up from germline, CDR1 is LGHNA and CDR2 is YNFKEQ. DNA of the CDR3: TGTGCCAGCAGCCAACAAGGAGGTGGCACAGATACGCAGTATTTT. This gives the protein CASSQQGGGTDTQYF.

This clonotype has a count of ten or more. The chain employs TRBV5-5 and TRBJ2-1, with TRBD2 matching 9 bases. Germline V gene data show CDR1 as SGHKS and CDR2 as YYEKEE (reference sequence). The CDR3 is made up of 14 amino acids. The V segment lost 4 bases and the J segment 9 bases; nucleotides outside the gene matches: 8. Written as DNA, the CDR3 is TGTGCCAGCAGCCGCGGACTAGCGATCGGTGAGCAGTTCTTC. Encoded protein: CASSRGLAIGEQFF.

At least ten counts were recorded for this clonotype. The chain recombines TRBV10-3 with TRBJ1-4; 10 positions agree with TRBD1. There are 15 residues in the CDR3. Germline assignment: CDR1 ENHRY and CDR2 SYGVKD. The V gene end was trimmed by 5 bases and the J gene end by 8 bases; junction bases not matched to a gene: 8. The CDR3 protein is CAISRQGARQEKLFF. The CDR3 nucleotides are TGTGCCATCAGTAGACAGGGGGCCCGGCAAGAAAAACTGTTTTTT.

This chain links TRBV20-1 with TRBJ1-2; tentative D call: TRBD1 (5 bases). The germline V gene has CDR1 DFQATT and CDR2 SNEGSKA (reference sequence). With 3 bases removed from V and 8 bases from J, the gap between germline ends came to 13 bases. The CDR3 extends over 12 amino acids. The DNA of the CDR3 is TGCAGTGCTAGTCTGGCAGGGACCGGCTACACCTTC. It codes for CSASLAGTGYTF.

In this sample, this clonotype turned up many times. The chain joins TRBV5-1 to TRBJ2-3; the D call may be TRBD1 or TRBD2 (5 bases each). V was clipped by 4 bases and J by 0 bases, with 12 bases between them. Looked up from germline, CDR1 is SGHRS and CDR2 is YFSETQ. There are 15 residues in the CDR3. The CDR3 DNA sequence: TGCGCCAGCAGCGGGGTCTGGGGGAGCACAGATACGCAGTATTTT. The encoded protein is CASSGVWGSTDTQYF.

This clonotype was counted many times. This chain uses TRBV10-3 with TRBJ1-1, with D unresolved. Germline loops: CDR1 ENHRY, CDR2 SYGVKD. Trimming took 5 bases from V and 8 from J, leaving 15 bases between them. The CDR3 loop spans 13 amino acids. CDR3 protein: CAISKKDVDEAFF. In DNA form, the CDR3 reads TGTGCCATCAGTAAAAAGGACGTTGACGAAGCTTTCTTT.

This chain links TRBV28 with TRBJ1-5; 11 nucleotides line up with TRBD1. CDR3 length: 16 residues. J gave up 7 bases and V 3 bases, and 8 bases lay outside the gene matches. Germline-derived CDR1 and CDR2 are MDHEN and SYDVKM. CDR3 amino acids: CASSLGTGGLQQPQHF. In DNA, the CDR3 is TGTGCCAGCAGTTTGGGGACAGGGGGACTTCAGCAGCCCCAGCATTTT.

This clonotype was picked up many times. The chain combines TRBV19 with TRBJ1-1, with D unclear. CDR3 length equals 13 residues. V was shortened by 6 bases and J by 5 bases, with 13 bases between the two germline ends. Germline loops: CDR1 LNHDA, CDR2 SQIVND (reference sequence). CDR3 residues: CASRTDLGTEAFF. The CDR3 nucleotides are TGTGCCAGTAGGACTGACCTTGGGACTGAAGCTTTCTTT.

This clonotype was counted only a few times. CDR3 nucleotide sequence: TGTGCCACCGTTGGGGACACCGGGGAGCTGTTTTTT. This translates into CATVGDTGELFF. The rearrangement links TRBV7-9 to TRBJ2-2; D call uncertain. Germline CDR1 is SEHNR and CDR2 is FQNEAQ (reference sequence). Between the trimmed V and J ends, which lost 10 bases and 3 bases, there was a span of 9 bases. The CDR3 runs to 12 residues.

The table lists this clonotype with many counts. The CDR3 sequence is CASRGGEPPYGYTF. The CDR3 region has the DNA TGTGCCAGCAGAGGCGGGGAACCTCCTTATGGCTACACCTTC. This rearrangement joins TRBV28 to TRBJ1-2; no clear D. CDR3 length equals 14 residues. V dropped 6 bases and J dropped 5 bases, with 16 bases sitting between them. Germline CDR1 MDHEN, CDR2 SYDVKM.

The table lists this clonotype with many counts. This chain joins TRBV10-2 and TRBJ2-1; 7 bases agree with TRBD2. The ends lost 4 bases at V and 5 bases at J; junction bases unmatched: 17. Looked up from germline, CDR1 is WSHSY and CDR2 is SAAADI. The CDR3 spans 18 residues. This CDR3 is CASSAPRSWASGDNEQFF. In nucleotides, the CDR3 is TGCGCCAGCAGTGCCCCGCGGAGTTGGGCTAGCGGAGACAATGAGCAGTTCTTC.

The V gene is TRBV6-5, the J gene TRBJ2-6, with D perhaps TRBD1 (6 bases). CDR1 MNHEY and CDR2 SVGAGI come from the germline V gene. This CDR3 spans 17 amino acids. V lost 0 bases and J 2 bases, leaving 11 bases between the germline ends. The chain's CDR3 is CASSYSSQGTGANVLTF. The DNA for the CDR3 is TGTGCCAGCAGTTACTCTAGCCAGGGGACTGGGGCCAACGTCCTGACTTTC.

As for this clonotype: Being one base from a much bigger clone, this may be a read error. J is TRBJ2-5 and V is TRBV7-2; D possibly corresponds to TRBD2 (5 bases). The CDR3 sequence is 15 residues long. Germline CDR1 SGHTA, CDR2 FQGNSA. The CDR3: CAGSYRGSKVETQYF. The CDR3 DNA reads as TGTGCCGGCAGTTATCGCGGGTCGAAGGTTGAGACCCAGTACTTC.